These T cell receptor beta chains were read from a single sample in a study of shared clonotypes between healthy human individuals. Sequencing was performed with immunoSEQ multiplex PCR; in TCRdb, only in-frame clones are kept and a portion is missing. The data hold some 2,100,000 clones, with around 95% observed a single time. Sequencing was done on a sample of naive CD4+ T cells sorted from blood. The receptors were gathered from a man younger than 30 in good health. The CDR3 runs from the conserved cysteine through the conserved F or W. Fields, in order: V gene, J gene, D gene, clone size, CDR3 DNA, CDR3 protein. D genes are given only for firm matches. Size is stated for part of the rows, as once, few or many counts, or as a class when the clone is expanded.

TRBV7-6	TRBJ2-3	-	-	TGTGCCAGCAGCTTAGGAGCTTGGGCCTGGGAACGAGGCACAGATACGCAGTATTTT	CASSLGAWAWERGTDTQYF
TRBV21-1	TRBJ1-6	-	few	TGTGCCAGCCGGGACAGGGCTAATTCACCCCTCCACTTT	CASRDRANSPLHF
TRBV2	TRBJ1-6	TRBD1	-	TGTGCCATCACAGGGGGCCTTAATTCACCCCTCCACTTT	CAITGGLNSPLHF
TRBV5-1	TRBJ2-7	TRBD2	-	TGCGCCAGCAGCCCCCGGAGGGGACTAGCGGGAGGGCCGCGGGTAGGCGAGCAGTACTTC	CASSPRRGLAGGPRVGEQYF
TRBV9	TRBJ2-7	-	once	TGTGCCAGCAGCGTAGTAGACAGTGCCTACGAGCAGTACTTC	CASSVVDSAYEQYF
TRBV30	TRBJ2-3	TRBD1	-	TGTGCCTGGGGCACAGGGGGGAGCACAGATACGCAGTATTTT	CAWGTGGSTDTQYF
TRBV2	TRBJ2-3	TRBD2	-	TGTGCCAGCAGAGAGCTAGCGGGGGGGCTGGATACGCAGTATTTT	CASRELAGGLDTQYF
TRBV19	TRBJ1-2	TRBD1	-	TGTGCCAGTAGCACGAAACCGGGACAGGGGTATGGCTACACCTTC	CASSTKPGQGYGYTF
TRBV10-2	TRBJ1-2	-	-	TGCGCCAGCACCAGGGGCAGTGAGGGCTACACCTTC	CASTRGSEGYTF
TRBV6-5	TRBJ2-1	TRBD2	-	TGTGCCAGCCAGATAGCGGGGGGACACGGGCAGTTCTTC	CASQIAGGHGQFF
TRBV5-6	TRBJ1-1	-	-	TGTGCCAGCAGCTTCCAGGGCAGGAACACTGAAGCTTTCTTT	CASSFQGRNTEAFF
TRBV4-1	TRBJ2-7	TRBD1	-	TGCGCCAGCAGCCAAGTCGGGACAGGCAATGACGAGCAGTACTTC	CASSQVGTGNDEQYF
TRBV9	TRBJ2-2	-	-	TGTGCCAGCAGCGTAGTAAGGGGGGAGCTGTTTTTT	CASSVVRGELFF
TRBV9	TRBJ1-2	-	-	TGTGCCAGCAGCGCCTATAACTATGGCTACACCTTC	CASSAYNYGYTF
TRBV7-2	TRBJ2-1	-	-	TGTGCCAGCAGCTCGGGCCCCGGGAATGAGCAGTTCTTC	CASSSGPGNEQFF
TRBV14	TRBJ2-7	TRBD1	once	TGTGCCAGCAGCGAAAGGGGGCTTCGGTTTTACGAGCAGTACTTC	CASSERGLRFYEQYF
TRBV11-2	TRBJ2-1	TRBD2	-	TGTGCCAGCAGCACCTATCGAGGGCGGGAGGCCTACAATGAGCAGTTCTTC	CASSTYRGREAYNEQFF